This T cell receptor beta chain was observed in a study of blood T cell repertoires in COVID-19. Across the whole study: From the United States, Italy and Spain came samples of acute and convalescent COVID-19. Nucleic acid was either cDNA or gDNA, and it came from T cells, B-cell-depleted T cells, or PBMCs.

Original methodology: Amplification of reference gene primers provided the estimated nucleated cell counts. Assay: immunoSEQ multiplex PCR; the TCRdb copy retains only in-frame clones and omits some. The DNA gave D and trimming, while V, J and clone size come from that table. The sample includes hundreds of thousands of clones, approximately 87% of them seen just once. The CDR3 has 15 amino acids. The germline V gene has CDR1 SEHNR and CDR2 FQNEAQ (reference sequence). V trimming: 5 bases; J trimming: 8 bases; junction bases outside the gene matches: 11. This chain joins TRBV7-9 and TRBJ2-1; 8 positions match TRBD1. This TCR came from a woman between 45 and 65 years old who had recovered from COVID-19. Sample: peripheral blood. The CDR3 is CASSLDRVRLDEQFF. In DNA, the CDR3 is TGTGCCAGCAGCCTGGACAGGGTGCGTTTGGATGAGCAGTTCTTC.